The 11 T cell receptor beta chains below were found in one sample sequenced in a study of T cell responses to AZD1222 COVID-19 vaccine listed by TCRdb under 2021. Library method: the immunoSEQ multiplex PCR assay. TCRdb took this table from immuneACCESS and kept in-frame rearrangements with V and J called. Such tables lack part of the clones; where checked against another copy, unresolved V genes explain under half of the gap, and the rest is unexplained. The sample table lists some 120,000 clones, roughly 93% of them with a count of one. The top ten hold approximately 3.3% of the sample. The label giving this sample's time point can be read as: baseline before first vaccination. This specimen consisted of peripheral blood, obtained on day 0 of AZD1222 vaccination. Every receptor here comes from an adult in good health.

V and J are TRBV6-2 or TRBV6-3 and TRBJ1-5; the D is unclear. V shed 0 bases and J shed 3 bases, with 6 bases lying between them. Germline V CDR1 and CDR2: MNHEY, SVGEGT. CDR3 length: 14 amino acids. CDR3 DNA sequence: TGTGCCAGCAGTTACTCGGTCAACAATCAGCCCCAGCATTTT. Residues: CASSYSVNNQPQHF.

The chain has TRBV12-3 or TRBV12-4 and TRBJ1-6; D uncertain. The CDR3 contains 12 residues. Trimming shortened V by 5 bases and J by 5 bases, and 4 bases separated the two germline ends. The CDR3 bases are TGTGCCAGCAGTCGACATAATTCACCCCTCCACTTT. Its translation: CASSRHNSPLHF.

The rearrangement joins TRBV29-1 to TRBJ2-5, with TRBD2 matching over 8 bases. V gave up 6 bases and J gave up 4 bases; unmatched junction bases: 16. The CDR3 spans 16 residues. The germline gives CDR1 SQVTM, CDR2 ANQGSEA. The CDR3 nucleotides are TGCAGCGTCAGAGGGGGACGGGGCGCGGGAGGAGAGACCCAGTACTTC. It codes for CSVRGGRGAGGETQYF.

The V gene is TRBV5-1, the J gene TRBJ1-1; D is uncertain. The CDR3 sequence is 15 residues long. Trimming removed 0 bases at V and 1 base at J, with 10 bases between. Germline loops: CDR1 SGHRS, CDR2 YFSETQ. The CDR3, as DNA: TGCGCCAGCAGCTTGGAGGTTAATTCGAACACTGAAGCTTTCTTT. Its protein product is CASSLEVNSNTEAFF.

This rearrangement joins TRBV4-2 to TRBJ2-5; 9 nucleotides agree with TRBD1. The V gene end was trimmed by 3 bases and the J gene end by 4 bases; junction bases not matched to a gene: 9. Germline CDR1 and CDR2: LGHNA and YNFKEQ. CDR3 length equals 16 residues. This CDR3 reads CASSQGGNRGRETQYF. In DNA, the CDR3 is TGTGCCAGCAGCCAGGGGGGAAACAGGGGGCGAGAGACCCAGTACTTC.

J is TRBJ1-1 and V is TRBV5-5; D remains ambiguous. CDR1 and CDR2 from the germline V gene are SGHKS and YYEKEE (reference sequence). CDR3 size: 13 residues. Trimming removed 3 bases at V and 5 bases at J, with 11 bases between. CDR3 residues: CASSWRAGTEAFF. In DNA, the CDR3 is TGTGCCAGCAGCTGGCGGGCGGGGACTGAAGCTTTCTTT. The full variable domain, with the rest looked up from reference TRBV5-5 and TRBJ1-1, is DAGVTQSPTHLIKTRGQQVTLRCSPISGHKSVSWYQQVLGQGPQFIFQYYEKEERGRGNFPDRFSARQFPNYSSELNVNALLLGDSALYLCASSWRAGTEAFFGQGTRLTVV.

The chain is built from TRBV4-3 and TRBJ2-1, with 8 bases lining up with TRBD1. The CDR3 spans 17 residues. The V segment lost 2 bases and the J segment 4 bases; nucleotides outside the gene matches: 10. CDR1 and CDR2 from the germline V gene are LGHNA and YSLEER. In DNA, the CDR3 is TGCGCCAGCAGCCAACACGCCGACAGGGGCCGTTACAATGAGCAGTTCTTC. This translates into CASSQHADRGRYNEQFF.

This sequence joins TRBV28 and TRBJ2-3, with D uncertain. Germline CDR1 reads MDHEN; CDR2 reads SYDVKM. The V and J ends lost 1 base and 6 bases respectively, with 8 bases between them. CDR3 length equals 13 residues. This chain's CDR3 is CASSLFDVDTQYF. CDR3 nucleotide sequence: TGTGCCAGCAGTTTATTTGACGTCGATACGCAGTATTTT. The entire variable domain, with the rest obtained from reference TRBV28 and TRBJ2-3, is as follows: DVKVTQSSRYLVKRTGEKVFLECVQDMDHENMFWYRQDPGLGLRLIYFSYDVKMKEKGDIPEGYSVSREKKERFSLILESASTNQTSMYLCASSLFDVDTQYFGPGTRLTVL.

CDR3 amino acids: CASRPSTGGPNTQYF. As DNA, the CDR3 is TGTGCCAGCAGACCCAGCACGGGAGGGCCAAATACGCAGTATTTT. The chain carries TRBV27 and TRBJ2-3; TRBD2 matches at 8 bases. Germline trimming cut 6 bases from V and 7 bases from J; bases unmatched to any gene: 12. Germline CDR1 is MNHEY and CDR2 is SMNVEV (reference sequence). The CDR3 contains 15 residues.

J is TRBJ1-2 and V is TRBV28, with 9 bases lining up with TRBD1. The junction had 9 bases not matched to a gene; V was cut back by 5 bases and J by 5 bases. The CDR3 is 15 amino acids. Germline V gene sequence: CDR1 MDHEN, CDR2 SYDVKM. DNA of the CDR3: TGTGCCAGCAGTCCGGGAGGACAGGGGCGATATGGCTACACCTTC. Protein: CASSPGGQGRYGYTF.

The J gene is TRBJ2-5, the V gene TRBV19, with a tentative D call TRBD1 (6 bases). Germline lookup yields CDR1 LNHDA and CDR2 SQIVND (reference sequence). V was pared by 0 bases and J by 2 bases, with 7 bases between. CDR3 length: 14 residues. The CDR3 here is CASSIDDRQETQYF. In DNA form, the CDR3 reads TGTGCCAGTAGTATAGACGACAGGCAAGAGACCCAGTACTTC.